Below, one T cell receptor beta chain is given with its context. This specimen comes from a study of blood T cell repertoires in COVID-19. V gave up 6 bases and J gave up 4 bases, with 19 bases separating them. This CDR3 region has 17 residues. Germline V gene lookup returns CDR1 MDHEN and CDR2 SYDVKM. Method: immunoSEQ multiplex PCR; TCRdb's copy keeps in-frame clones and lacks some. The sample includes under 130,000 clones, over 75% seen only once; the top ten take 20% to 25%. The specimen sequenced was peripheral blood. This clonotype was obtained from a man aged 70-80 years with active or convalescent COVID-19. V and J are TRBV28 and TRBJ1-6, with a tentative D call TRBD1 (5 bases). The CDR3 region is CASSLGRDEAYNSPLHF. The CDR3 nucleotides read TGTGCCAGCAGCCTTGGGAGGGACGAGGCTTATAATTCACCCCTCCACTTT.